This T cell receptor beta chain stems from a study of somatic mutations in cytotoxic T cells in rheumatoid arthritis. Study information: There were some V beta antibody-stained T-cell populations flow-sorted at nearly 100% purity, and these included V beta1+ cells sequenced for TCRB.

Once isolated by positive magnetic bead selection, the CD4+ and CD8+ cells had their purity checked by flow cytometry. In the case of this clone: Its cognate antigen is unknown.

Clones were sequenced by immunoSEQ multiplex PCR, and TCRdb holds only the in-frame ones, with some missing. The sample includes over 15,000 clones, 65% to 80% of them seen just once. Study conclusions and caveats: For rheumatoid arthritis patients, CD8+ clonality increased with age, whereas it did not in healthy controls. The authors did not adjust the slight TRBV07 underrepresentation in rheumatoid arthritis patients for multiple comparisons.

This CDR3 is 13 amino acids long. Germline loops: CDR1 PRHDT, CDR2 FYEKMQ (reference sequence). J gave up 11 bases and V 3 bases, and 9 bases lay outside the gene matches. The TCR sequence derives from an adult with rheumatoid arthritis. The gene calls are TRBV13 and TRBJ2-7, with 8 nucleotides matching TRBD1. What was sequenced was CD8+ T cells sorted from blood. CDR3 loop: CASSFQGAEGKYF. CDR3 DNA sequence: TGTGCCAGCAGCTTTCAGGGGGCGGAGGGGAAGTACTTC.